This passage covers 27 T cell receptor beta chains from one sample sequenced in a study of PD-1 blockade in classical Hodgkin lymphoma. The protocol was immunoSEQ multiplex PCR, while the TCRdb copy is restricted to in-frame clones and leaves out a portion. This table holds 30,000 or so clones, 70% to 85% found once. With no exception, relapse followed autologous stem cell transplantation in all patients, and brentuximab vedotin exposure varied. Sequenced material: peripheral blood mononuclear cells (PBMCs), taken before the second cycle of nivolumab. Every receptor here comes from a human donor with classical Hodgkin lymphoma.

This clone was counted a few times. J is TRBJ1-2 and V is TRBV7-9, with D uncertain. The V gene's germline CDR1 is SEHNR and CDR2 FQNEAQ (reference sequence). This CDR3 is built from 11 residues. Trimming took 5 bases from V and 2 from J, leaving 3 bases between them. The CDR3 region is CASSTNYGYTF. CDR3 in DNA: TGTGCCAGCAGCACCAACTATGGCTACACCTTC. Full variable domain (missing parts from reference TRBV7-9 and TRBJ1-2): DTGVSQNPRHKITKRGQNVTFRCDPISEHNRLYWYRQTLGQGPEFLTYFQNEAQLEKSRLLSDRFSAERPKGSFSTLEIQRTEQGDSAMYLCASSTNYGYTFGSGTRLTVV.

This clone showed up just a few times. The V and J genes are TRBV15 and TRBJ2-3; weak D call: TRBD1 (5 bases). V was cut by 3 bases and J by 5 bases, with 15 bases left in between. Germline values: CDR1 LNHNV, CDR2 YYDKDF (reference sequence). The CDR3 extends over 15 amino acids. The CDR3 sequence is CATSRIAGAGDTQYF. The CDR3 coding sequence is TGTGCCACCAGCAGGATTGCTGGGGCCGGAGATACGCAGTATTTT.

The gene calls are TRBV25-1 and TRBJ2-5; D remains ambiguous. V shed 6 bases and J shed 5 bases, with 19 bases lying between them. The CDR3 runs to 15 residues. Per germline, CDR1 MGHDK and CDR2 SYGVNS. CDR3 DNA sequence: TGTGCCAGCAGCCACCCGGGCCCTACTAAGGAGACCCAGTACTTC. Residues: CASSHPGPTKETQYF.

The CDR3 nucleotides read TGCAGCGTTCGGCCTCTGGGGGCCACTGAAGCTTTCTTT. This encodes CSVRPLGATEAFF. The chain combines TRBV29-1 with TRBJ1-1; maybe TRBD1 (6 bases). Trimming pared 5 bases from V and 4 bases from J, leaving 14 bases between. The CDR3 extends over 13 amino acids. Germline V gene sequence: CDR1 SQVTM, CDR2 ANQGSEA.

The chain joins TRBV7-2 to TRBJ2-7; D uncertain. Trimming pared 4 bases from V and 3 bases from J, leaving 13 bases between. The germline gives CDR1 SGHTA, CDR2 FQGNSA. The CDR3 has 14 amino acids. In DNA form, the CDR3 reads TGTGCCAGCAGCTACAGTGGTGGGAACTACGAGCAGTACTTC. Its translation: CASSYSGGNYEQYF.

This chain's CDR3 is CATSSLAGAPIYEQYF. CDR3 nucleotide sequence: TGTGCCACCAGCAGTCTAGCGGGGGCCCCAATTTACGAGCAGTACTTC. The chain carries TRBV15 and TRBJ2-7; 10 nucleotides match TRBD2. This CDR3 spans 16 amino acids. The germline V gene has CDR1 LNHNV and CDR2 YYDKDF (reference sequence). V lost 3 bases and J lost 4; bases outside the gene matches: 9.

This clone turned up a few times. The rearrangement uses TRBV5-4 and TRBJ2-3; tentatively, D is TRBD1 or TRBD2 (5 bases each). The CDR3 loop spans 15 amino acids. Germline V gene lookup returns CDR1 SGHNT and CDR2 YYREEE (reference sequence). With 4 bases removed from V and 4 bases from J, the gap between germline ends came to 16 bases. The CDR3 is CASSPGREFADTQYF. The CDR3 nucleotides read TGTGCCAGCAGCCCCGGCAGGGAGTTTGCAGATACGCAGTATTTT. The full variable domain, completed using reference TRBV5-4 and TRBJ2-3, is ETGVTQSPTHLIKTRGQQVTLRCSSQSGHNTVSWYQQALGQGPQFIFQYYREEENGRGNFPPRFSGLQFPNYSSELNVNALELDDSALYLCASSPGREFADTQYFGPGTRLTVL.

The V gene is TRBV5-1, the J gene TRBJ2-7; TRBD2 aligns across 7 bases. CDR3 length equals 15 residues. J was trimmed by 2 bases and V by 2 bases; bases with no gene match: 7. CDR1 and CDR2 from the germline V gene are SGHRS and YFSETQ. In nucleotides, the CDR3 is TGCGCCAGCAGCTTTGGTAAGCGGGATCCCTACGAGCAGTACTTC. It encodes CASSFGKRDPYEQYF.

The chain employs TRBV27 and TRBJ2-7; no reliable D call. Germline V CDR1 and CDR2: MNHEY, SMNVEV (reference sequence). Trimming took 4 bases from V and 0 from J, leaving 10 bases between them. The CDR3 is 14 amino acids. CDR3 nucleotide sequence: TGTGCCAGCAGTTCCCTAAAGAGCTCCTACGAGCAGTACTTC. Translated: CASSSLKSSYEQYF.

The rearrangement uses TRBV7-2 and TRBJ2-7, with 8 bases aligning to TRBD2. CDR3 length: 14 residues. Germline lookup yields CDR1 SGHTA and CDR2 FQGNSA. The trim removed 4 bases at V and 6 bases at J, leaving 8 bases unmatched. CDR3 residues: CASSSSLAGGEQYF. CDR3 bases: TGTGCCAGCAGCTCTAGCCTGGCGGGGGGCGAGCAGTACTTC.

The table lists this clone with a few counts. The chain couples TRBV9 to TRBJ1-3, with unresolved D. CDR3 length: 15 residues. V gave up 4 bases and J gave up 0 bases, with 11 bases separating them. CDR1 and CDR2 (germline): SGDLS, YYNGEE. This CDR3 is CASSLEGGSGNTIYF. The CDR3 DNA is TGTGCCAGCAGCCTGGAGGGAGGCTCTGGAAACACCATATATTTT. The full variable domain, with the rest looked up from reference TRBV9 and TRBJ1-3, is DSGVTQTPKHLITATGQRVTLRCSPRSGDLSVYWYQQSLDQGLQFLIQYYNGEERAKGNILERFSAQQFPDLHSELNLSSLELGDSALYFCASSLEGGSGNTIYFGEGSWLTVV.

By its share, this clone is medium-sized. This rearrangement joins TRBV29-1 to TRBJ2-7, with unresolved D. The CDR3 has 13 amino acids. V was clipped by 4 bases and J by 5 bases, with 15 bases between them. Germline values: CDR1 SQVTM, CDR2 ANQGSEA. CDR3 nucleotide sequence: TGCAGCGTTGCAGGCCTCTATAACCACGAGCAGTACTTC. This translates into CSVAGLYNHEQYF.

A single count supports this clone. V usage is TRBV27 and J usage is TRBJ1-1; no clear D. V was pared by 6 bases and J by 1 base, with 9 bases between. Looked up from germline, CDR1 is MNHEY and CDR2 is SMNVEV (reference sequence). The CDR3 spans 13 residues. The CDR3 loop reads CASRNRQNTEAFF. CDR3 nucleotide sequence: TGTGCCAGCAGGAACAGACAGAACACTGAAGCTTTCTTT.

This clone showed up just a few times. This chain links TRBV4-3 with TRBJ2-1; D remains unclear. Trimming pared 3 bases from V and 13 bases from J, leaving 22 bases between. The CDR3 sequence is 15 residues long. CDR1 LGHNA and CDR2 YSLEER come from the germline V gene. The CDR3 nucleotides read TGCGCCAGCAGCCAGAACCCGGGCACAGCATATTATCAGTTCTTC. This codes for CASSQNPGTAYYQFF.

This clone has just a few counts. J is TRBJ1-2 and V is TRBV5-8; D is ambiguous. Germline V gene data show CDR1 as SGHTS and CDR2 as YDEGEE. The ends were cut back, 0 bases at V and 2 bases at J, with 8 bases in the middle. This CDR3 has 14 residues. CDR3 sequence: CASSLGARNYGYTF. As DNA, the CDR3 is TGTGCCAGCAGCTTGGGGGCACGAAACTATGGCTACACCTTC.

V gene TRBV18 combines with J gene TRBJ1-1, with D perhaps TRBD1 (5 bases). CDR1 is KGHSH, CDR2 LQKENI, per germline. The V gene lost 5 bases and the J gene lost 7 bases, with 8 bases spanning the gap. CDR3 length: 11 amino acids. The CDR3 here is CASSVTVEAFF. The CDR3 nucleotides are TGTGCCAGCTCAGTGACAGTTGAAGCTTTCTTT.

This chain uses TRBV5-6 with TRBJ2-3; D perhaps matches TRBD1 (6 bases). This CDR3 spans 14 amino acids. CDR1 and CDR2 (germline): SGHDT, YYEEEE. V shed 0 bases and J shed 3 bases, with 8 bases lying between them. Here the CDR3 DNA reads TGTGCCAGCAGCTTGGGAACAGGGACAGATACGCAGTATTTT. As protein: CASSLGTGTDTQYF.

The CDR3, as DNA: TGTGCCAGCAGCTCGGAAGCGACTAGCGACAAAAAGCAGTTCTTC. Encoded protein: CASSSEATSDKKQFF. The rearrangement uses TRBV5-5 and TRBJ2-1; 8 bases agree with TRBD2. Unmatched junction bases numbered 13, after V lost 3 bases and J lost 11 bases. In germline, CDR1 is SGHKS, CDR2 YYEKEE (reference sequence). The CDR3 is made up of 15 amino acids.

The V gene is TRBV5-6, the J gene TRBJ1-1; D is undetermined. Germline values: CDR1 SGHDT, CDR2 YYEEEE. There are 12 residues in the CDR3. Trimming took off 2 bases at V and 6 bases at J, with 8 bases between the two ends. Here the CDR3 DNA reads TGTGCCAGCAGCTTCGAAAGCGCTGAAGCTTTCTTT. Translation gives CASSFESAEAFF.

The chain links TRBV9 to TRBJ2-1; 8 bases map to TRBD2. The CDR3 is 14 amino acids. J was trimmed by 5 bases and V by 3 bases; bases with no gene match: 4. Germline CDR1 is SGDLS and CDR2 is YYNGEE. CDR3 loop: CASSDGTSNNEQFF. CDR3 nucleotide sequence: TGTGCCAGCAGCGACGGGACTAGTAACAATGAGCAGTTCTTC.

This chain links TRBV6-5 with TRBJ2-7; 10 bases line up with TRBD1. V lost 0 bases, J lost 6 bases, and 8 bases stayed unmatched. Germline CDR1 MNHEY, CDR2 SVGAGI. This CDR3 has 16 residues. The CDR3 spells CASSYSKGQGTSEQYF. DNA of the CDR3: TGTGCCAGCAGTTACTCGAAGGGACAGGGGACCTCCGAGCAGTACTTC.

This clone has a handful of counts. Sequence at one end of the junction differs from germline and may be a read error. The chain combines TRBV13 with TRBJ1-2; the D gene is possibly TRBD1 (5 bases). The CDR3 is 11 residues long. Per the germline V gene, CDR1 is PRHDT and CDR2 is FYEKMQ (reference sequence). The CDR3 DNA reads TGTGCCAGCAGCTGGGACGGCGGTAATGACTTC. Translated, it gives CASSWDGGNDF. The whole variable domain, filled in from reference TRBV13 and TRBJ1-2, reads AAGVIQSPRHLIKEKRETATLKCYPIPRHDTVYWYQQGPGQDPQFLISFYEKMQSDKGSIPDRFSAQQFSDYHSELNMSSLELGDSALYFCASSWDGGNDFGSGTRLTVV.

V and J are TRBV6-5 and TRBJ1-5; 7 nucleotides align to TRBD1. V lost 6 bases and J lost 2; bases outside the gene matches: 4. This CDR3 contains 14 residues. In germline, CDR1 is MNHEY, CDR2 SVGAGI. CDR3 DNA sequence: TGTGCCAGCAGCCCTCAGGGGGGCAATCAGCCCCAGCATTTT. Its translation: CASSPQGGNQPQHF.

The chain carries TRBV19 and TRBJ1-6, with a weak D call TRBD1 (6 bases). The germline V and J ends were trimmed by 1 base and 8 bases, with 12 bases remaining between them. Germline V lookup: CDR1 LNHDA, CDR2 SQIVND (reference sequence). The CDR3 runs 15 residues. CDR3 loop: CASSIVGGLDSPLHF. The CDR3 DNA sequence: TGTGCCAGTAGTATAGTAGGGGGTTTGGATTCACCCCTCCACTTT.

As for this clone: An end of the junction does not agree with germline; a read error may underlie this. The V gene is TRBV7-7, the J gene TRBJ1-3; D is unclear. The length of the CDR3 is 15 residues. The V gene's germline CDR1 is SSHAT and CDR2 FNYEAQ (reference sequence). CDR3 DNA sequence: TGTGCTAGCAGCTTAGAATTGGGCCCCGGAAACACCATATATTTT. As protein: CASSLELGPGNTIYF.

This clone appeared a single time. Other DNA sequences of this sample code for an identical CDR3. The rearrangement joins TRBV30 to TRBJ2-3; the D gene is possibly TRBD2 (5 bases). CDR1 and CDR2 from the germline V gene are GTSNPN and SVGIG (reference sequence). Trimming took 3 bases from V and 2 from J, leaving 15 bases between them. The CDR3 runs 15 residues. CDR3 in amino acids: CAWRVGGSFTDTQYF. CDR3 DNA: TGTGCCTGGAGAGTTGGTGGGAGTTTCACAGATACGCAGTATTTT.

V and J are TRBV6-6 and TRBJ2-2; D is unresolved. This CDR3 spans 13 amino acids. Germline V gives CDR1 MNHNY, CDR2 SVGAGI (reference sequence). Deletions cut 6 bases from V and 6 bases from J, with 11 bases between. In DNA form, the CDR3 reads TGTGCCAGCAGAACAAGGGTATCCGGGGAGCTGTTTTTT. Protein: CASRTRVSGELFF.